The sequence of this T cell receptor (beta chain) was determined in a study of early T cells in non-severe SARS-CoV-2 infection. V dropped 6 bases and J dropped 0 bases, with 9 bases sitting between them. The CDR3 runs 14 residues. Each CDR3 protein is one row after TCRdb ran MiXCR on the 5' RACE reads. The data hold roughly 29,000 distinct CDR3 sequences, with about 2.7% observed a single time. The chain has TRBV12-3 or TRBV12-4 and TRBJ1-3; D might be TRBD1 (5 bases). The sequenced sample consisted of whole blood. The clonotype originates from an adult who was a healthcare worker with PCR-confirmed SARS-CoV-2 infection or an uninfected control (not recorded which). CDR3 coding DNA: TGTGCCAGCAGCCGGGACGTCTCTGGAAACACCATATATTTT. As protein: CASSRDVSGNTIYF.